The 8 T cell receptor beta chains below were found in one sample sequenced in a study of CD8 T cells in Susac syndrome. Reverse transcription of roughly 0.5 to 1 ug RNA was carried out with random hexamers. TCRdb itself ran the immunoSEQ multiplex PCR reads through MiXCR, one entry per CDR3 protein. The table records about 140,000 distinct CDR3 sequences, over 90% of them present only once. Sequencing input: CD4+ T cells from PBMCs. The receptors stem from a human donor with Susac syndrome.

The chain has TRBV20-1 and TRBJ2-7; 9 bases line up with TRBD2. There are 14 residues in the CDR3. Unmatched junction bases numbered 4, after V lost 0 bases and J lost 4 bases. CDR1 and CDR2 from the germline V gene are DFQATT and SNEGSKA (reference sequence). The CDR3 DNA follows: TGCAGTGCTAGAGAGGCGGGAGGGCCTTACGAGCAGTACTTC. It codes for CSAREAGGPYEQYF.

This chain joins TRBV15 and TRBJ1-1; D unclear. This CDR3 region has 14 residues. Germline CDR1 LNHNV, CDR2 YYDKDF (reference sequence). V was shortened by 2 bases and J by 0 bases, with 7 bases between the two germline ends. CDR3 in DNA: TGTGCCACCAGCAGAACCTTGGTGAACACTGAAGCTTTCTTT. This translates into CATSRTLVNTEAFF. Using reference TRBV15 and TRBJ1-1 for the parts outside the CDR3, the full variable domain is DAMVIQNPRYQVTQFGKPVTLSCSQTLNHNVMYWYQQKSSQAPKLLFHYYDKDFNNEADTPDNFQSRRPNTSFCFLDIRSPGLGDTAMYLCATSRTLVNTEAFFGQGTRLTVV.

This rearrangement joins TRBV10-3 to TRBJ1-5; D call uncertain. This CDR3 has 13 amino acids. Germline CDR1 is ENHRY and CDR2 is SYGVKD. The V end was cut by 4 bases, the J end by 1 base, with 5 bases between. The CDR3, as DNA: TGTGCCATCAGTGTGGAAAGCAATCAGCCCCAGCATTTT. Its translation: CAISVESNQPQHF.

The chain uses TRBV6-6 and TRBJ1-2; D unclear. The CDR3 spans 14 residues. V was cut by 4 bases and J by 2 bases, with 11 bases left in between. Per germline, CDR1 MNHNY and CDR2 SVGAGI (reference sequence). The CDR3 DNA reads TGTGCCAGCAGTTCCAGCCGGGAAAACTATGGCTACACCTTC. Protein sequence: CASSSSRENYGYTF.

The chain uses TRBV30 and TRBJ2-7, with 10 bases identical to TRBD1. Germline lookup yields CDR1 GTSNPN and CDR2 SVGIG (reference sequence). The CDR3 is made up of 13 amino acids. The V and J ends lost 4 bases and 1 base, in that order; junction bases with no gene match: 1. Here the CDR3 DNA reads TGTGCCTGGAAGGGACAGGGGTCCTACGAGCAGTACTTC. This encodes CAWKGQGSYEQYF.

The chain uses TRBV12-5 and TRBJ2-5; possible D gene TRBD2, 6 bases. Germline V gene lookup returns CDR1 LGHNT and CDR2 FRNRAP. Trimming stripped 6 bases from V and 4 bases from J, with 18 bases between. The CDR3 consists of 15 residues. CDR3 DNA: TGTGCTAGTGGCCAAAAGGGACTTGGTGGAGAGACCCAGTACTTC. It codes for CASGQKGLGGETQYF.

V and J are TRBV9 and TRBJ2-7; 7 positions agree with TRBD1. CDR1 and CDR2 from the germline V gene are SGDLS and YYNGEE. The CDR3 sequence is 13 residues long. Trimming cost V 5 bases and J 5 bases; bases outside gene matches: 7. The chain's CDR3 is CASSRQGGDEQYF. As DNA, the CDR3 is TGTGCCAGCAGTCGACAGGGCGGTGACGAGCAGTACTTC.

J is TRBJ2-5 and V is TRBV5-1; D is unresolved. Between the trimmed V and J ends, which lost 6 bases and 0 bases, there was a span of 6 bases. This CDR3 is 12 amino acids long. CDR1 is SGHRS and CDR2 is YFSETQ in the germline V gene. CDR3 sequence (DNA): TGCGCCAGCAACGCCAACCAAGAGACCCAGTACTTC. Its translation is CASNANQETQYF.